The clone carrying this TCR beta chain is a singleton in its sample. Its antigen is as yet unknown. Assay used: immunoSEQ multiplex PCR; TCRdb lists only in-frame clones, some missing. This sample has under 150,000 clones, with 91% found just once. The record originates from a study of T cell responses to AZD1222 COVID-19 vaccine. The study's findings and limits: In a largely white British group with more females than males, clonal diversity was possibly underestimated. Reportedly, close to half of spike-specific TCRs are directed against unmutated variant regions. The repertoires were collected only after the peak T cell response.

V gave up 5 bases and J gave up 1 base, with 11 bases separating them. This CDR3 spans 15 amino acids. Germline V gene sequence: CDR1 LGHNA, CDR2 YNFKEQ. The J gene is TRBJ1-4, the V gene TRBV4-2, with D hard to call. The specimen comprised peripheral blood, sampled on day 0 of AZD1222 vaccination. This sequence was found in an adult in good health. CDR3 DNA sequence: TGTGCCAGCAGCAACACGGGAGGAACTAATGAAAAACTGTTTTTT. Amino acid sequence: CASSNTGGTNEKLFF.